The 16 T cell receptor beta chains below all came from one sample that was sequenced in a study of blood T cell repertoires in COVID-19. TCRdb keeps only in-frame clones here, not all; method: immunoSEQ multiplex PCR. The sample includes approximately 360,000 clones, roughly 90% of them seen just once. The sample taken for sequencing was peripheral blood. The receptors originated from a man between 35 and 55 years old with acute or convalescent COVID-19.

The V call is TRBV6-2 or TRBV6-3, the J call TRBJ1-2; D unresolved. Trimming took 3 bases from V and 3 from J, leaving 8 bases between them. The CDR3 is made up of 13 amino acids. CDR1 and CDR2 from the germline V gene are MNHEY and SVGEGT. The chain's CDR3 is CASSYSADYGYTF. As DNA, the CDR3 is TGTGCCAGCAGTTATTCGGCGGACTATGGCTACACCTTC.

The chain combines TRBV6-5 with TRBJ1-3; D might be TRBD1 (6 bases). Trimming took off 10 bases at V and 4 bases at J, with 14 bases between the two ends. This CDR3 has 13 residues. Germline V gives CDR1 MNHEY, CDR2 SVGAGI. The chain's CDR3 is CATFSGVGNTIYF. The DNA for the CDR3 is TGTGCCACCTTTTCAGGGGTGGGAAACACCATATATTTT.

The J gene is TRBJ1-2, the V gene TRBV6-6; no reliable D call. CDR3 length equals 12 residues. Trimming took off 4 bases at V and 4 bases at J, with 7 bases between the two ends. Looked up from germline, CDR1 is MNHNY and CDR2 is SVGAGI (reference sequence). This CDR3 is CASSSGPYGYTF. CDR3 sequence (DNA): TGTGCCAGCAGTTCCGGTCCCTATGGCTACACCTTC.

J is TRBJ2-1 and V is TRBV5-1; D possibly corresponds to TRBD1 (6 bases). Germline CDR1 is SGHRS and CDR2 is YFSETQ. This CDR3 is 15 amino acids long. With 3 bases removed from V and 2 bases from J, the gap between germline ends came to 12 bases. The CDR3 reads CASSSTTGPYNEQFF. CDR3 bases: TGCGCCAGCAGCTCAACCACAGGGCCCTACAATGAGCAGTTCTTC. Looking up the rest from reference TRBV5-1 and TRBJ2-1 gives the full variable domain: KAGVTQTPRYLIKTRGQQVTLSCSPISGHRSVSWYQQTPGQGLQFLFEYFSETQRNKGNFPGRFSGRQFSNSRSEMNVSTLELGDSALYLCASSSTTGPYNEQFFGPGTRLTVL.

This sequence joins TRBV4-2 and TRBJ1-1; D is ambiguous. The CDR3 totals 15 residues. Germline-derived CDR1 and CDR2 are LGHNA and YNFKEQ. Trimming stripped 0 bases from V and 0 bases from J, with 8 bases between. CDR3 region: CASSQENSLNTEAFF. The CDR3 DNA reads as TGTGCCAGCAGCCAAGAAAACAGCTTGAACACTGAAGCTTTCTTT.

V usage is TRBV9 and J usage is TRBJ2-7; D unresolved. The germline V gene has CDR1 SGDLS and CDR2 YYNGEE. V lost 4 bases, J lost 1 base, and 9 bases lay in between. This CDR3 is built from 13 residues. The CDR3 here is CASSPSLSYEQYF. DNA of the CDR3: TGTGCCAGCAGCCCGAGTCTGTCCTACGAGCAGTACTTC.

This chain links TRBV3-1 (or the pseudogene TRBV3-2) with TRBJ1-6, with 9 bases identical to TRBD1. The germline CDR1 and CDR2 sequences are LGHDT and YNNKEL (reference sequence). The length of the CDR3 is 15 residues. J lost 5 bases, V lost 5 bases, and 4 bases had no gene match. CDR3 region: CASSAQGANNSPLHF. The CDR3 DNA is TGTGCCAGCAGCGCACAGGGGGCGAATAATTCACCCCTCCACTTT.

This clone was seen just once. The rearrangement links TRBV28 to TRBJ1-2, with TRBD1 as a possible D gene (6 bases). The CDR3 contains 17 residues. CDR1 MDHEN and CDR2 SYDVKM come from the germline V gene. V lost 6 bases and J 2 bases, leaving 22 bases between the germline ends. The CDR3 is CASRLGGQIRGNYGYTF. The CDR3 nucleotides read TGTGCCAGCAGGCTCGGTGGGCAAATCAGGGGAAACTATGGCTACACCTTC.

This clone came up once. The chain is built from TRBV5-4 and TRBJ1-2, with a tentative D call TRBD1 (5 bases). Germline CDR1 reads SGHNT; CDR2 reads YYREEE (reference sequence). CDR3 length: 15 residues. Trimming stripped 1 base from V and 3 bases from J, with 13 bases between. The CDR3 spells CASSLFVREHYGYTF. CDR3 nucleotides: TGTGCCAGCAGCTTGTTTGTCAGGGAACACTATGGCTACACCTTC.

This rearrangement joins TRBV6-7 to TRBJ1-1; no reliable D call. TRBV6-7 is an open reading frame, and its role is uncertain. The CDR3 sequence is 20 residues long. V was clipped by 10 bases and J by 1 base, with 34 bases between them. CDR3 amino acids: CANNTWEGSRLRDKNTEAFF. The CDR3, as DNA: TGTGCCAACAATACTTGGGAGGGAAGCCGTTTAAGAGATAAGAACACTGAAGCTTTCTTT.

This clone was seen once. The chain recombines TRBV7-3 with TRBJ2-7; 10 bases match TRBD2. V dropped 2 bases and J dropped 2; count of bases not matched to a gene: 3. The CDR3 extends over 15 amino acids. The germline gives CDR1 SGHTA, CDR2 FQGTGA. This chain's CDR3 is CASSLGLAGAYEQYF. CDR3 bases: TGTGCCAGCAGCTTAGGCCTAGCGGGAGCCTACGAGCAGTACTTC.

This rearrangement joins TRBV10-3 to TRBJ2-2; no definite D call. Germline loops: CDR1 ENHRY, CDR2 SYGVKD. Trimming cost V 10 bases and J 4 bases, with 13 bases left between them. The CDR3 is made up of 13 amino acids. In DNA form, the CDR3 reads TGTGCCAGCTTTACTGGGCCCACCGGGGAGCTGTTTTTT. This gives the protein CASFTGPTGELFF.

This clone was counted a few times. Here the CDR3 reads CASSYIDTGELFF. The CDR3 region has the DNA TGTGCCAGCAGCTATATTGACACCGGGGAGCTGTTTTTT. The V and J genes are TRBV7-2 and TRBJ2-2, with D unresolved. This CDR3 spans 13 amino acids. From germline, CDR1 is SGHTA and CDR2 FQGNSA. V was clipped by 4 bases and J by 3 bases, with 6 bases between them. The complete variable domain, with remaining parts taken from reference TRBV7-2 and TRBJ2-2, reads GAGVSQSPSNKVTEKGKDVELRCDPISGHTALYWYRQSLGQGLEFLIYFQGNSAPDKSGLPSDRFSAERTGGSVSTLTIQRTQQEDSAVYLCASSYIDTGELFFGEGSRLTVL.

The rearrangement uses TRBV27 and TRBJ2-1, with a possible D match to TRBD2 (6 bases). Germline V CDR1 and CDR2: MNHEY, SMNVEV (reference sequence). The CDR3 consists of 13 residues. V was pared by 5 bases and J by 8 bases, with 13 bases between. DNA for the CDR3: TGTGCCAGCAGTCGGGAGAGGGGCGATGAGCAGTTCTTC. Protein: CASSRERGDEQFF.

This clone was seen once. This chain joins TRBV28 and TRBJ2-3; tentative D call: TRBD1 (5 bases). From germline, CDR1 is MDHEN and CDR2 SYDVKM. V was trimmed by 4 bases and J by 2 bases, leaving 16 bases between them. CDR3 length equals 16 residues. The DNA for the CDR3 is TGTGCCAGCAGTTCCAAGCGACAGTTCCCCACAGATACGCAGTATTTT. Translation gives CASSSKRQFPTDTQYF.

Here the CDR3 reads CASSTGDEQYF. The CDR3 DNA reads TGTGCCAGCAGCACCGGGGACGAGCAGTACTTC. The chain recombines TRBV5-4 with TRBJ2-7; maybe TRBD2 (5 bases). The germline gives CDR1 SGHNT, CDR2 YYREEE (reference sequence). V was trimmed by 4 bases and J by 5 bases, leaving 7 bases between them. CDR3 length: 11 residues.